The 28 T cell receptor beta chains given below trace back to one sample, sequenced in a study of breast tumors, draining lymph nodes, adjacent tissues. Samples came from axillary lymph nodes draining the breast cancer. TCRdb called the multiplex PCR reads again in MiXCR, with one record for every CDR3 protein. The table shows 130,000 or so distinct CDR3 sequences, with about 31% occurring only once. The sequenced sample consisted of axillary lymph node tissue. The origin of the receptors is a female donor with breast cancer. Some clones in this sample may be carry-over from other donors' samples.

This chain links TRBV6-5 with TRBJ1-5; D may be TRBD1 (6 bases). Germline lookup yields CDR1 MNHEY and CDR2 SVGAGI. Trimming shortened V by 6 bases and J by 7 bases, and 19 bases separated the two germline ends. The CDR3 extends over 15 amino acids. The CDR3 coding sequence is TGTGCCAGCAGCAGACTGGGGGCGCGTGGACAGCCCCAGCATTTT. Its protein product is CASSRLGARGQPQHF.

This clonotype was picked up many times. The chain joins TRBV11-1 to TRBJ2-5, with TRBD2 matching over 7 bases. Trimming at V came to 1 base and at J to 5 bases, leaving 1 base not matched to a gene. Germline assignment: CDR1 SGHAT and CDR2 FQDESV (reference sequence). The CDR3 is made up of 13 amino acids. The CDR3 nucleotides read TGTGCCAGCAGCTTAGTCGGGGGGGAGACCCAGTACTTC. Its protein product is CASSLVGGETQYF.

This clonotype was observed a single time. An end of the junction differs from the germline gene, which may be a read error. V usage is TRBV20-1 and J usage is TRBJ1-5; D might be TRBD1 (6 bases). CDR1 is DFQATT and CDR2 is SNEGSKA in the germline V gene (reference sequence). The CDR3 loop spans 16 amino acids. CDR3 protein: CSARALWTATNQPQHF. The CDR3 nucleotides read TGCAGCGCTAGAGCACTTTGGACAGCTACCAATCAGCCCCAGCATTTT.

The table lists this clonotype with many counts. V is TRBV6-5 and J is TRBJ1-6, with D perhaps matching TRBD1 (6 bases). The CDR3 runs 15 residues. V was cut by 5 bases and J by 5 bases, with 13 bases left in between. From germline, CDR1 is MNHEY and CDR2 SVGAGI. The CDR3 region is CASSHNGGHNSPLHF. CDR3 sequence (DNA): TGTGCCAGCAGTCACAACGGGGGGCATAATTCACCCCTCCACTTT.

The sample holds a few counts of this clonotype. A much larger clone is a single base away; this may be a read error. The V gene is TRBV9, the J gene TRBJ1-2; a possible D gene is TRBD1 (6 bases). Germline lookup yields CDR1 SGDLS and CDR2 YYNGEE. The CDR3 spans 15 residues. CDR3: CASSVEEGEIYGSTF. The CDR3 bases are TGTGCCAGCAGCGTAGAGGAGGGGGAAATATATGGCTCCACCTTC.

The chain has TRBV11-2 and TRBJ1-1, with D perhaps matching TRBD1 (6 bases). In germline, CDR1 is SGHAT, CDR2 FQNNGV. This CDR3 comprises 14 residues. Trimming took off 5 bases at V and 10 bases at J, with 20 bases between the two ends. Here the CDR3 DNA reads TGTGCCAGCAGCCCGGCCGGGACACGTGGGATAGCTTTCTTT. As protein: CASSPAGTRGIAFF.

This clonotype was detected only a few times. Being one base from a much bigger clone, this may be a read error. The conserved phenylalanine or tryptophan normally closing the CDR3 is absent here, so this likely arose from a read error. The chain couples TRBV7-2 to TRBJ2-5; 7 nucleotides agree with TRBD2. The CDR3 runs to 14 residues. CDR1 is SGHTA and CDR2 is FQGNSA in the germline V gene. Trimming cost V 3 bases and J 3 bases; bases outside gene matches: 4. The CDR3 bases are TGTGCCAGCAGCTTGCAAGCGGGGAAAGAGACCCAGTACCTC. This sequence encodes CASSLQAGKETQYL.

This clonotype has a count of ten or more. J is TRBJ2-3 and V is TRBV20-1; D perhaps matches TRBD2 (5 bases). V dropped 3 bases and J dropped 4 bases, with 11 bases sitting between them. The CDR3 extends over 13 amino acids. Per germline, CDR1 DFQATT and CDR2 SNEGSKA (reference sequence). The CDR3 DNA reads TGCAGTGCTAGTGCGGGTGGCGCAGATACGCAGTATTTT. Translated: CSASAGGADTQYF.

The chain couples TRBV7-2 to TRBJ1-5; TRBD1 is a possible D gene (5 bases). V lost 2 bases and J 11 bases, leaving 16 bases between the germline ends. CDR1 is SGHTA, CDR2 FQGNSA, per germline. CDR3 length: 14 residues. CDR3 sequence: CASSLRPGQETQHF. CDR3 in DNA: TGTGCCAGCAGCTTACGGCCAGGACAAGAGACCCAGCATTTT.

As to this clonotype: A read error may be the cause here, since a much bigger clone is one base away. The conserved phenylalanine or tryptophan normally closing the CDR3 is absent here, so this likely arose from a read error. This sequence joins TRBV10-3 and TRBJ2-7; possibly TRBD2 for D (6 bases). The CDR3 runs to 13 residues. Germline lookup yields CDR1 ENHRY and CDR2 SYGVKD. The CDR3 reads CASSYPGGNEQYI. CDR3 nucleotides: TGTGCCAGCAGTTACCCCGGGGGAAACGAGCAGTACATC.

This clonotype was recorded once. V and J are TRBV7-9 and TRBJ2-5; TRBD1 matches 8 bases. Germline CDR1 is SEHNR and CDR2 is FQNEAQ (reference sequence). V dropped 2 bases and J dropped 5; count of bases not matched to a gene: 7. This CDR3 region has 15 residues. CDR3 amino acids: CASSLQAGGRETQYF. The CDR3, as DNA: TGTGCCAGCAGCTTACAGGCAGGGGGCAGGGAGACCCAGTACTTC.

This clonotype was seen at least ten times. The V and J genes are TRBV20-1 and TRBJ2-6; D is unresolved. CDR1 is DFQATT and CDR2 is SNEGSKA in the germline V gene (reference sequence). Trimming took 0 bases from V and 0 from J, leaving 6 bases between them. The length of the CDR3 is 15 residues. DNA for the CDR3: TGCAGTGCTAGAGACTTCAGCTCTGGGGCCAACGTCCTGACTTTC. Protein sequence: CSARDFSSGANVLTF.

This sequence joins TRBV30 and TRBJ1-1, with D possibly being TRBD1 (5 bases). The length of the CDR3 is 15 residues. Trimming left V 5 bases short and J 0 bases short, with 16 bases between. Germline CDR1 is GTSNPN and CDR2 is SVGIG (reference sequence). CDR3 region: CAWVIGDPLNTEAFF. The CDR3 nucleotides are TGTGCCTGGGTTATCGGGGACCCCTTGAACACTGAAGCTTTCTTT.

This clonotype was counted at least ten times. CDR3 residues: CASSLAGTSGGGTPYEQYV. The CDR3 coding sequence is TGTGCCAGCAGCTTAGCCGGGACTAGCGGGGGGGGAACCCCCTACGAGCAGTACGTC. V usage is TRBV7-2 and J usage is TRBJ2-7, with 16 bases lining up with TRBD2. Trimming took 0 bases from V and 2 from J; bases not matched to a gene: 7. Germline CDR1 reads SGHTA; CDR2 reads FQGNSA. This CDR3 has 19 amino acids.

CDR3: CASREDRVYEQYV. CDR3 DNA sequence: TGTGCCAGCAGGGAAGACAGAGTCTACGAGCAGTACGTC. The chain uses TRBV28 and TRBJ2-7; the D gene is possibly TRBD1 (5 bases). CDR1 is MDHEN and CDR2 is SYDVKM in the germline V gene. V was trimmed by 6 bases and J by 3 bases, leaving 12 bases between them. The CDR3 is 13 amino acids.

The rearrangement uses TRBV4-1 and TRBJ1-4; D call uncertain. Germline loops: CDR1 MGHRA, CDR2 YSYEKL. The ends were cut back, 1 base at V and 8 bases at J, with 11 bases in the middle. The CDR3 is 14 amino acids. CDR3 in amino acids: CASSQGLRLEKLFF. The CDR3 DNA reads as TGCGCCAGCAGCCAAGGACTCCGGTTGGAAAAACTGTTTTTT.

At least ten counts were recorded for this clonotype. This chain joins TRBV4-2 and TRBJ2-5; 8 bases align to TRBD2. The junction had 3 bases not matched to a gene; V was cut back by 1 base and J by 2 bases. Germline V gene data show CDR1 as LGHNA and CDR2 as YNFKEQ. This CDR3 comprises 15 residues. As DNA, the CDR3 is TGTGCCAGCAGCCAAGCGTCTAGCGGGCAAGAGACCCAGTACTTC. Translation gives CASSQASSGQETQYF.

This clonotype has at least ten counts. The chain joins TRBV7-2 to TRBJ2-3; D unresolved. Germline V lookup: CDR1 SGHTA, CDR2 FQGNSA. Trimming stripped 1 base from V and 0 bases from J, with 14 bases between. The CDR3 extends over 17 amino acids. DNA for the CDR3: TGTGCCAGCAGCTTAGTTCCCGGGTCCTCTAGCACAGATACGCAGTATTTT. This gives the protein CASSLVPGSSSTDTQYF.

CDR3 coding DNA: TGCGCCAGCAGCACGGGGACAGGCGGCGGGGCTTTCTTT. This gives the protein CASSTGTGGGAFF. The rearrangement links TRBV5-1 to TRBJ1-1; TRBD1 matches 8 bases. V trimming: 4 bases; J trimming: 11 bases; junction bases outside the gene matches: 10. The germline gives CDR1 SGHRS, CDR2 YFSETQ. This CDR3 is built from 13 residues.

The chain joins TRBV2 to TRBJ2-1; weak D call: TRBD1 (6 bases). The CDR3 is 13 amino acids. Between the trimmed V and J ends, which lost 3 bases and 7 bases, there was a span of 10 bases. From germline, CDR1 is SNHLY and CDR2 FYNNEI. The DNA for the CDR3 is TGTGCCAGCAGTGATCTGGGGGCAAATGAGCAGTTCTTC. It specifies CASSDLGANEQFF.

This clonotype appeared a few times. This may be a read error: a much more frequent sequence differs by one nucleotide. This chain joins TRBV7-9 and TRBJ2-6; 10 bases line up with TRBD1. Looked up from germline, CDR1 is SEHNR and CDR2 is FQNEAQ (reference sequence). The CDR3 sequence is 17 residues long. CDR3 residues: CASSRTGGVSGANLLTF. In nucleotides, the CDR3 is TGTGCCAGCAGTCGGACAGGGGGGGTCTCTGGGGCCAACCTCCTGACTTTC.

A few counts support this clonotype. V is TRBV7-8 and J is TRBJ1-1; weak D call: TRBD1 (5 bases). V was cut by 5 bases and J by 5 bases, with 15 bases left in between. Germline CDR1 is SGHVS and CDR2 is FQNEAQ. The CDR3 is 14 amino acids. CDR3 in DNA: TGTGCCAGCAGCCTCCGGGACGTCTATACTGAAGCTTTCTTT. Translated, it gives CASSLRDVYTEAFF.

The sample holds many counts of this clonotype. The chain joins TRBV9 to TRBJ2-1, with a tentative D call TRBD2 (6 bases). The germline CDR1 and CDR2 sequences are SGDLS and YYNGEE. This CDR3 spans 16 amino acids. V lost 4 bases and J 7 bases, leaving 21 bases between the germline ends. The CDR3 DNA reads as TGTGCCAGCAGCCCCCCGGGGGAGCTACATAGAAATGAGCAGTTCTTC. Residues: CASSPPGELHRNEQFF.

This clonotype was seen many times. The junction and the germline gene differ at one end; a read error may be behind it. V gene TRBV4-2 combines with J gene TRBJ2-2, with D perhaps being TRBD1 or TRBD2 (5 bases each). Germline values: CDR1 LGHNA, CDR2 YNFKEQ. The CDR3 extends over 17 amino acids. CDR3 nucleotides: TGTGCCAGCAGCCAAGTTGCAGGGCCTTCGAACACCGGGGAGCCGTTTTTT. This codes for CASSQVAGPSNTGEPFF.

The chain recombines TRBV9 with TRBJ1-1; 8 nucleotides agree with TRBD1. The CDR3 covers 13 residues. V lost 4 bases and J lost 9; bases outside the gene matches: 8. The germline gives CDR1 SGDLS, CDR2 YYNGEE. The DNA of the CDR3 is TGTGCCAGCAGCACACCCGGGACAGGTCAAGCTTTCTTT. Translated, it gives CASSTPGTGQAFF.

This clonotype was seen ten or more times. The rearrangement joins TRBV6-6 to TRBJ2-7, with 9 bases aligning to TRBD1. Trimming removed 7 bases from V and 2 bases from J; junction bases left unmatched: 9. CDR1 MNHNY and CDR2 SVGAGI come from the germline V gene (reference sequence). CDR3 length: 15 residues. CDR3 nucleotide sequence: TGTGCCAGCATTCAAGGACAGGGGTCTGCCTACGAGCAGTACGTC. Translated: CASIQGQGSAYEQYV.

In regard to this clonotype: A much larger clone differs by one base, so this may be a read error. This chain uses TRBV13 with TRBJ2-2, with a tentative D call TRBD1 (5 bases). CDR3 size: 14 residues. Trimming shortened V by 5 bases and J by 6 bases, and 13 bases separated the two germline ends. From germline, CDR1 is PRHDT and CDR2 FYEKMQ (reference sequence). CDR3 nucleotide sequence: TGTGCCAGCAGCCGAGCGACAGTGCCCGGGGAGCTGTTTTTT. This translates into CASSRATVPGELFF.

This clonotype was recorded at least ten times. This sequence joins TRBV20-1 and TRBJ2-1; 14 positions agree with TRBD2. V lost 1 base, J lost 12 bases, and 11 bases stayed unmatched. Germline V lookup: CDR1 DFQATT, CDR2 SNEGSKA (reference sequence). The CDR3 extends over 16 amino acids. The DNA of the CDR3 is TGCAGTGCTAGAGCGCTCGGGACTAGCGGGGGCATCGGGCAGTTCTTC. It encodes CSARALGTSGGIGQFF.